This T cell receptor beta chain was sequenced in a study of blood T cell repertoires in COVID-19. The CDR3 covers 19 residues. The ends lost 1 base at V and 1 base at J; junction bases unmatched: 13. In germline, CDR1 is SGHRS, CDR2 YFSETQ. Some clones are missing from TCRdb's copy, which holds only in-frame ones; the method was immunoSEQ multiplex PCR. This sample has 85,000 to 95,000 clones, with approximately 88% found just once. V gene TRBV5-1 combines with J gene TRBJ2-1, with 8 bases identical to TRBD2. This receptor was obtained from a man between 60 and 70 years old with acute or convalescent COVID-19. What was sequenced was peripheral blood. The CDR3 loop reads CASSLSGTRPSSSYNEQFF. In DNA, the CDR3 is TGCGCCAGCAGCTTGTCTGGGACTAGACCTTCCTCATCCTACAATGAGCAGTTCTTC.